This record looks at one T cell receptor beta chain sequence and its context. Its antigen is unidentified. Sequencing used immunoSEQ multiplex PCR; TCRdb keeps in-frame clones, though not all of them. Of about 1 million clones in the sample, approximately 70% were seen once. This record belongs to a study of shared clonotypes between healthy human individuals. Germline V gene sequence: CDR1 MNHEY, CDR2 SMNVEV (reference sequence). This CDR3 region has 15 residues. Unmatched junction bases numbered 10, after V lost 6 bases and J lost 8 bases. General study results and limits: Despite large depth, rarefaction showed incomplete sorted-subset sequencing. Donor clonotype sharing was expected to depend on sequencing depth. Non-shared clonotypes had lower generation probabilities than clonotypes shared by all four sorted-subset donors.

The sequenced sample was memory CD4+ T cells sorted from blood. Described subset: CD45RA-negative fraction. The TCR was taken from a man aged 18 to 30 in good health. The chain employs TRBV27 and TRBJ1-2; 12 bases agree with TRBD1. CDR3 in amino acids: CASRRGTGGSMGYTF. The CDR3 coding sequence is TGTGCCAGCAGGCGAGGGACAGGGGGCTCGATGGGCTACACCTTC.